This TCR beta chain emerged from a study of blood T cells in healthy people across ages (dated by TCRdb to 2013 to 2016). Broadly, across the study: In model experiments, template switching captured roughly one uniquely barcoded TCR beta cDNA molecule for every two T cells. To track age-related changes in TCR beta repertoire diversity, the study relied on deep sequencing normalized with unique cDNA molecular identifiers. Four age groups were formed from the donors: young (average roughly 16 years), middle-aged (approximately 41), aged (62) and long-lived (roughly 81). To avoid experimental bias, donors of different ages were randomly spread across the sequencing lanes. For two donors (one aged 18 to 30 and one aged 80 or older), the study analyzed two additional independent replicas of 1 million unique cDNA reads from the same blood draw. Overall results and qualifications from the work: The CMV infection status of donors was not known, potentially confounding age-related changes in expanded clonotypes. A strong correlation was found between observed TCR beta diversity and the percentage of naive T cells measured by flow cytometry. Estimates of total diversity based on one million sequenced T cells were considered lower bounds and underestimates. Because profiling used bulk unsorted PBMCs, naive and antigen-experienced compartments could not be compared conclusively. As age increased, observed TCR beta diversity per million T cells dropped in a roughly linear way, and a significant reduction was already evident by age 40. The long-lived group showed more naive CD4+ T cells, fewer expanded clones and increased TCR diversity than the aged group, suggesting age selection.

Receptor amplification or capture employed 5' RACE. Sequencing took place on an Illumina HiSeq 2500. A second PCR of about 7 to 12 cycles was performed with a sample-barcoded 5' primer and a J-beta primer mix. A unique molecular identifier was introduced onto each TCR beta cDNA molecule by a template-switch 5' adaptor carrying 12 random nucleotides. At least 2.5 million CDR3-containing paired-end reads were obtained from each sample. First-strand cDNA was synthesized from all RNA with the Mint cDNA synthesis kit, primed by a TRBC-specific oligonucleotide. After uracil-DNA glycosylase treatment, a first 18-cycle PCR used universal primers M1SS and BC2_uni_R on all cDNA. Regarding the original processing steps: For normalization, 1 million high-quality reads were randomly selected from each sample, with every read carrying a distinct molecular identifier. Instead of being binned into consensus sequences, reads with shared molecular identifiers were discarded. MiTCR, run with a Q25 quality threshold and the strictest error-elimination algorithm, handled CDR3 identification, clonotype clustering and error correction. Lower-bound total TCR beta diversity was estimated with a nonparametric unseen species model using Euler transformation. The raw public reads went through TCRdb reprocessing: fastp at Q25, MiXCR clone calling, in-frame beta chains kept. CDR3 protein sequences are deduplicated, and each keeps its most common genes and DNA. TCRdb's processing, not the authors', yielded these V and J calls. For this sample there are about 1.8 million distinct CDR3 sequences; just under 50% appear just once. Roughly 2.1% of the sample rests with the top ten.

The roughly 37 donors, aged about 6 to 95 years, were systemically healthy Caucasian individuals from Russia. Ten milliliters of peripheral blood were drawn from each donor into EDTA-treated Vacutainer tubes. PBMCs were isolated by Ficoll-Paque density-gradient centrifugation, with at least 6 million obtained per sample. Trizol reagent was used to extract total RNA from PBMCs, with at least 5 micrograms per sample. For every donor, flow cytometry on a PBMC aliquot measured the percentage of naive CD45RAhigh/CD27high T cells. Trimming takes 4 bases from V and 2 bases from J, and the germline ends sit 24 bases apart. Taken from cysteine to phenylalanine, the CDR3 has 18 residues. The CDR3 DNA has 54 bases and is translated from base 1. CDR1 and CDR2 are read off the germline V gene as MNHEY and SVGEGT. A note on this clonotype: Its binding antigen is unknown. The sample holds no much larger clone one base away, and base qualities are not on file.

The sequencing sample was made of blood. The sequence came from a woman in her 40s in good health. The chain is encoded by TRBV6-2 or TRBV6-3 joined to TRBJ2-7; D gene: possibly TRBD2, on 6 matching bases. The nucleotide sequence reads as follows: TGTGCCAGCAGTTCCCCTCGCGAAGGGCGGGGCGGCGCCTACGAGCAGTACTTC. The resulting protein is CASSSPREGRGGAYEQYF.